A selection of T cell receptor beta chains follows, all from one sample in a study of T cells after yellow fever vaccination. TCRdb reprocessed the 5' RACE reads with MiXCR, giving one entry per CDR3 protein. The sample carries roughly 250,000 distinct CDR3 sequences, approximately 13% recorded once. This specimen was CD4+ T cells sorted from PBMCs, taken 45 days after the yellow fever booster vaccination. The source of these receptors is a man aged 30 to 45 who received the YFV17D yellow fever vaccine. Each CDR3 is given with its conserved first and last residue. Fields, in order: V gene, clone size, J gene, D gene, CDR3 protein, CDR3 DNA. A D gene is named only where the DNA matches it firmly. A row's size may be missing; if present it is once, few, many or a size class.

V gene: TRBV7-9
clone size: NA
J gene: TRBJ1-1
D gene: TRBD1
CDR3 protein: CASSPGGGLGNTEAFF
CDR3 DNA: TGTGCCAGCAGCCCAGGGGGGGGGTTAGGAAACACTGAAGCTTTCTTT

V gene: TRBV6-1
clone size: few
J gene: TRBJ2-7
D gene: TRBD2
CDR3 protein: CASSDLLAGGFYEQYF
CDR3 DNA: TGTGCCAGCAGTGATTTACTAGCGGGAGGTTTTTACGAGCAGTACTTC

V gene: TRBV29-1
clone size: NA
J gene: TRBJ2-3
D gene: TRBD2
CDR3 protein: CSVRGREGTDTQYF
CDR3 DNA: TGCAGCGTTAGAGGCAGGGAGGGGACAGATACGCAGTATTTT

V gene: TRBV27
clone size: few
J gene: TRBJ2-7
D gene: TRBD1
CDR3 protein: CASSLKDRYYEQYF
CDR3 DNA: TGTGCCAGCAGTTTAAAGGACAGGTACTACGAGCAGTACTTC

V gene: TRBV20-1
clone size: NA
J gene: TRBJ2-1
D gene: NA
CDR3 protein: CSARDLGGGGNEQFF
CDR3 DNA: TGCAGTGCTAGAGATCTCGGGGGAGGGGGGAATGAGCAGTTCTTC

V gene: TRBV21-1
clone size: NA
J gene: TRBJ2-7
D gene: NA
CDR3 protein: CASSTRDRPSYEQYF
CDR3 DNA: TGTGCCAGCAGCACTCGGGACAGGCCAAGCTACGAGCAGTACTTC

V gene: TRBV24-1
clone size: few
J gene: TRBJ1-2
D gene: NA
CDR3 protein: CATSDLRGGYTF
CDR3 DNA: TGTGCCACCAGTGATTTGCGTGGTGGCTACACCTTC

V gene: TRBV11-1
clone size: NA
J gene: TRBJ2-5
D gene: NA
CDR3 protein: CASSYLGSYQETQYF
CDR3 DNA: TGTGCCAGCAGCTATTTGGGGAGTTACCAAGAGACCCAGTACTTC

V gene: TRBV7-8
clone size: NA
J gene: TRBJ2-1
D gene: TRBD2
CDR3 protein: CASSGSPSGLAGNEQFF
CDR3 DNA: TGTGCCAGCAGCGGATCCCCCTCGGGACTAGCGGGAAATGAGCAGTTCTTC

V gene: TRBV5-1
clone size: NA
J gene: TRBJ2-7
D gene: NA
CDR3 protein: CASSLGDTPYEQYF
CDR3 DNA: TGCGCCAGCAGCTTGGGGGACACTCCCTACGAGCAGTACTTC

V gene: TRBV24-1
clone size: NA
J gene: TRBJ2-2
D gene: NA
CDR3 protein: CATSGVGANTGELFF
CDR3 DNA: TGTGCCACCAGTGGGGTCGGGGCGAACACCGGGGAGCTGTTTTTT

V gene: TRBV15
clone size: few
J gene: TRBJ2-5
D gene: NA
CDR3 protein: CATSRQGLQETQYF
CDR3 DNA: TGTGCCACCAGCAGACAGGGATTGCAAGAGACCCAGTACTTC

V gene: TRBV20-1
clone size: NA
J gene: TRBJ1-6
D gene: NA
CDR3 protein: CSARRTATPDNSPLHF
CDR3 DNA: TGCAGTGCTAGGAGGACAGCCACCCCAGATAATTCACCCCTCCACTTT

V gene: TRBV15
clone size: NA
J gene: TRBJ1-1
D gene: NA
CDR3 protein: CATSRARGGTEAFF
CDR3 DNA: TGTGCCACCAGCAGAGCGAGGGGCGGCACTGAAGCTTTCTTT

V gene: TRBV5-5
clone size: many
J gene: TRBJ2-1
D gene: TRBD1
CDR3 protein: CASSTGTGSYNEQFF
CDR3 DNA: TGTGCCAGCAGCACCGGGACAGGGTCCTACAATGAGCAGTTCTTC

V gene: TRBV7-2
clone size: NA
J gene: TRBJ2-3
D gene: TRBD2
CDR3 protein: CASSRSGTPTDTQYF
CDR3 DNA: TGTGCCAGCAGCCGTAGCGGGACTCCCACAGATACGCAGTATTTT

V gene: TRBV11-2
clone size: NA
J gene: TRBJ2-7
D gene: NA
CDR3 protein: CASSFGADYEQYF
CDR3 DNA: TGTGCCAGCAGCTTCGGGGCCGACTACGAGCAGTACTTC

V gene: TRBV4-3
clone size: NA
J gene: TRBJ2-1
D gene: TRBD2
CDR3 protein: CASSRGAGGVYNEQFF
CDR3 DNA: TGCGCCAGCAGCCGAGGGGCGGGAGGGGTCTACAATGAGCAGTTCTTC

V gene: TRBV20-1
clone size: NA
J gene: TRBJ2-3
D gene: NA
CDR3 protein: CSASGRGGSTDTQYF
CDR3 DNA: TGCAGTGCTAGCGGCAGGGGAGGGAGTACAGATACGCAGTATTTT

V gene: TRBV5-1
clone size: few
J gene: TRBJ2-5
D gene: TRBD2
CDR3 protein: CASSLQAGDVSVTQYF
CDR3 DNA: TGCGCCAGCAGCTTACAAGCGGGAGACGTTTCGGTGACCCAGTACTTC

V gene: TRBV11-2
clone size: NA
J gene: TRBJ2-2
D gene: NA
CDR3 protein: CPSSRGNTGELFF
CDR3 DNA: TGTCCCAGCAGCCGGGGAAACACCGGGGAGCTGTTTTTT

V gene: TRBV29-1
clone size: NA
J gene: TRBJ1-1
D gene: NA
CDR3 protein: CSVRSSSVTEAFF
CDR3 DNA: TGCAGCGTCCGTTCGAGCAGCGTCACTGAAGCTTTCTTT

V gene: TRBV6-1
clone size: few
J gene: TRBJ2-2
D gene: NA
CDR3 protein: CASSQTMAGELFF
CDR3 DNA: TGTGCCAGCAGCCAAACAATGGCCGGGGAGCTGTTTTTT

V gene: TRBV12-3/TRBV12-4
clone size: NA
J gene: TRBJ2-1
D gene: TRBD1
CDR3 protein: CASSPNRGNNNEQFF
CDR3 DNA: TGTGCCAGCAGCCCCAACAGGGGGAACAACAATGAGCAGTTCTTC

V gene: TRBV27
clone size: few
J gene: TRBJ2-5
D gene: TRBD2
CDR3 protein: CASSQRGETQYF
CDR3 DNA: TGTGCCAGCAGTCAGCGGGGGGAGACCCAGTACTTC

V gene: TRBV12-3/TRBV12-4
clone size: few
J gene: TRBJ2-5
D gene: NA
CDR3 protein: CASSLDAGRDVF
CDR3 DNA: TGTGCCAGCAGTTTAGACGCAGGGCGGGACGTCTTC

V gene: TRBV14
clone size: many
J gene: TRBJ2-1
D gene: TRBD2
CDR3 protein: CASSQWSSGTGEQFF
CDR3 DNA: TGTGCCAGCAGCCAATGGAGTAGCGGGACCGGTGAGCAGTTCTTC

V gene: TRBV20-1
clone size: few
J gene: TRBJ2-5
D gene: TRBD2
CDR3 protein: CSGSGTSGNQETQYF
CDR3 DNA: TGCAGCGGTTCCGGGACTAGCGGAAACCAAGAGACCCAGTACTTC

V gene: TRBV6-4
clone size: few
J gene: TRBJ2-1
D gene: TRBD2
CDR3 protein: CASSEGLARYNEQFF
CDR3 DNA: TGTGCCAGCAGTGAAGGACTAGCCCGCTACAATGAGCAGTTCTTC